The T cell receptor (beta chain) described here comes from a study of neurological immune-mediated disorders (dated by TCRdb to between 2019 and 2020). In terms of the full investigation: The study compared peripheral blood TCR-beta repertoires of HTLV-I-associated myelopathy (HAM/TSP) patients, multiple sclerosis patients and healthy controls using UMI-based sequencing. Longitudinal samples, technical triplicates and paired sorted CD4+ and CD8+ T-cell subsets, alongside PBMC samples, were included among the roughly 100 TCR-beta libraries. Longitudinal HAM/TSP and healthy donors had 3 time-points each (about 3-45 month intervals). The cohort was made up of 60 to 75 subjects, consisting of around 15 HAM/TSP patients, around 35 multiple sclerosis patients and some 20 healthy controls.

To synthesize cDNA, template-switch 5'RACE was performed with a primer carrying a 10-nucleotide random unique molecular identifier so that each TCR transcript was tagged. Over 160 million TCR-beta sequences, covering 15-18 subjects, were produced in each sequencing run. Total RNA was extracted with the RNeasy kit. Using the KAPA Real-time Library Amplification kit, TCR-beta VDJ regions were amplified with primers for the TCR constant region and the 5'RACE anchor. Sample indexes and Illumina adaptors were added in a first PCR, after which library yield was increased in a second PCR. After Ampure bead purification, the TCR product of roughly 650 bp was size-selected on a 2% E-gel SizeSelection system. Before pooling, library quality was checked on a Bioanalyzer, concentration was measured with Qubit, and libraries were quantified with the Kapa Library Quantification kit. An Illumina HiSeq 2500 was used to sequence the libraries paired-end at 2 x 150 bp. To increase sequence diversity, roughly 24-32% phiX was spiked into each library pool. As for the authors' bioinformatics: The UMI-based MiGEC pipeline processed quality-filtered reads and removed over 75% of raw TCR sequences during error correction. VDJ genes were aligned to IMGT germline references, and clonotypes were defined by unique CDR3 amino acid sequence plus V-J genes. Clonal expansion, Shannon diversity, and CDR3 relatedness (CalcPairwiseDistances, ClusterSamples) were evaluated with VDJtools, and phylogenetic trees were built with CLCbio workbench. Expanded clones were defined as having at least 8 unique UMIs, based on coefficient-of-variation modelling across technical triplicates. TCRdb reworked the public reads: Q25 trimming with fastp, MiXCR clone assembly, productive beta chains retained. Rows are unified per CDR3 protein, each entry keeping the most common DNA and genes. The V and J calls come from TCRdb's annotation, not from the publication. For this sample there are 81,000 or so distinct CDR3 sequences; around 14% appear just once. Roughly 4.8% of the sample goes to the ten largest clones.

The CDR3 starts with the cysteine, ends with the phenylalanine, and has 14 residues. Left in the record is the CDR3 DNA by itself, 42 bases read in frame from the first base. Trimming accounts for 2 bases at V and 1 base at J, while the number of junction bases matched to no gene is 1. CDR1 and CDR2 were assigned from the germline V gene (reference sequence) as MNHEY and SMNVEV. The time point label, read with the paper, signifies: longitudinal time-point 2. Libraries from unsorted PBMCs were made from 2 million PBMCs kept in RNAlater at -80 degrees C until RNA extraction. Peripheral blood was subjected to Ficoll-Hypaque density gradient centrifugation to isolate PBMCs, which were then cryopreserved in liquid nitrogen. Broader findings and caveats from the paper: Expanded clones from different subjects shared no identical CDR3 amino acid sequences, which suggests that TCR-beta repertoires were private in all groups. TCR clonal expansion was highest in HAM/TSP patients and lowest in MS patients, with MS patients falling below even healthy controls.

In regard to this clonotype: The specificity of this receptor is unknown. No per-base quality is available; no much larger clone lies one base away.

The sequence is built from TRBV27 and TRBJ2-7, with 8 central nucleotides matching TRBD1. The specimen sequenced was PBMCs. The TCR originated in a female donor with HTLV-1-associated myelopathy (HAM/TSP). The CDR3 corresponds to CASSLGDRSYEQYF. The sequence in DNA is TGTGCCAGCAGTTTAGGGGACAGGTCCTACGAGCAGTACTTC.